The TCR beta chain under discussion was sequenced for a study of T cell repertoires in cytomegalovirus infection. Whole-study context: Carrying CMV and the relevant HLA type showed in public TCR beta signatures. Study-wide results and limits: CMV-specific TCR beta clonotypes restricted by HLA-C were the ones dominating the ex vivo response. Of the TCR beta families, the public ones yielded a cumulative frequency that identified carriers of CMV plus the relevant HLA.

Note on this clonotype: Its matching antigen is unknown.

Per germline, CDR1 MDHEN and CDR2 SYDVKM. V shed 6 bases, J shed 8 bases, and the junction held 10 bases outside the gene matches. The length of the CDR3 is 14 residues. TCRdb passed the reads through MiXCR, listing each CDR3 protein once. Among some 100,000 distinct CDR3 sequences listed, 20% to 30% were seen once. The TCR comes from a human donor in good health (CMV status not recorded). Some clones in this sample may be carry-over from other donors' samples. The chain employs TRBV28 and TRBJ1-1; 9 nucleotides align to TRBD1. Sequencing input: CD8+ T cells from PBMCs. The CDR3 reads CASSHDRGVLEAFF. DNA for the CDR3: TGTGCCAGCAGCCATGACAGGGGGGTTCTAGAAGCTTTCTTT.